The next 21 T cell receptor beta chains were all read from a single sample in a study of multiple sclerosis patients with progressive multifocal leukoencephalopathy. Stated time point: before natalizumab initiation. Repertoires were generated with immunoSEQ multiplex PCR, while TCRdb's copy carries only in-frame clones and drops some. This sample yields 25,000 to 35,000 clones, of which 70% to 90% are seen a single time; 0.8% to 1.1% belongs to the top ten. Sequencing input: PBMCs. Source of these receptors: a human donor with multiple sclerosis.

This chain connects TRBV4-2 to TRBJ1-2; no clear D. Deletions cut 0 bases from V and 4 bases from J, with 12 bases between. This CDR3 region has 15 residues. Germline-derived CDR1 and CDR2 are LGHNA and YNFKEQ. The CDR3 reads CASSQDRSGGYGYTF. As DNA, the CDR3 is TGTGCCAGCAGCCAAGACAGGTCGGGAGGCTATGGCTACACCTTC.

The V gene is TRBV28, the J gene TRBJ2-5; D is uncertain. Germline CDR1 MDHEN, CDR2 SYDVKM. Trimming pared 3 bases from V and 2 bases from J, leaving 10 bases between. The CDR3 is made up of 14 amino acids. The CDR3 region has the DNA TGTGCCAGCAGTTTTTCCAGCTATCAAGAGACCCAGTACTTC. Its translation is CASSFSSYQETQYF.

This rearrangement joins TRBV5-6 to TRBJ2-7, with D unclear. CDR1 is SGHDT, CDR2 YYEEEE, per germline. The CDR3 is 11 residues long. V dropped 2 bases and J dropped 3 bases, with 3 bases sitting between them. The CDR3 is CASSFSYEQYF. Here the CDR3 DNA reads TGTGCCAGCAGCTTCAGCTACGAGCAGTACTTC.

J is TRBJ1-2 and V is TRBV5-5, with unresolved D. The V end was cut by 5 bases, the J end by 0 bases, with 11 bases between. The V gene's germline CDR1 is SGHKS and CDR2 YYEKEE (reference sequence). This CDR3 spans 14 amino acids. CDR3 sequence: CASSYDSSNYGYTF. The CDR3 region has the DNA TGTGCCAGCAGTTATGACTCCTCTAACTATGGCTACACCTTC.

DNA of the CDR3: TGTGCCAGCAGCTTACTGTCCCCCGTCCGAGAGACCCAGTACTTC. Amino acids: CASSLLSPVRETQYF. This chain joins TRBV7-9 and TRBJ2-5, with D hard to call. The CDR3 contains 15 residues. Trimming shortened V by 2 bases and J by 4 bases, and 14 bases separated the two germline ends. Germline V lookup: CDR1 SEHNR, CDR2 FQNEAQ (reference sequence).

CDR3 protein: CASSFQGMGYNSPLHF. The CDR3 coding sequence is TGTGCCAGCAGCTTTCAGGGAATGGGGTATAATTCACCCCTCCACTTT. The chain uses TRBV7-9 and TRBJ1-6; possibly TRBD1 for D (5 bases). This CDR3 spans 16 amino acids. V was shortened by 3 bases and J by 4 bases, with 13 bases between the two germline ends. Germline CDR1 reads SEHNR; CDR2 reads FQNEAQ (reference sequence).

CDR3 in DNA: TGTGCCAGCAGCCCACAGGGGTCTGGCTACACCTTC. This sequence encodes CASSPQGSGYTF. The gene calls are TRBV7-9 and TRBJ1-2, with 7 nucleotides matching TRBD1. CDR3 length equals 12 residues. The junction had 4 bases not matched to a gene; V was cut back by 5 bases and J by 7 bases. The V gene's germline CDR1 is SEHNR and CDR2 FQNEAQ (reference sequence). Full variable domain (remainder filled in from reference TRBV7-9 and TRBJ1-2): DTGVSQNPRHKITKRGQNVTFRCDPISEHNRLYWYRQTLGQGPEFLTYFQNEAQLEKSRLLSDRFSAERPKGSFSTLEIQRTEQGDSAMYLCASSPQGSGYTFGSGTRLTVV.

V gene TRBV6-4 combines with J gene TRBJ2-1; 7 positions match TRBD1. The CDR3 has 16 amino acids. Unmatched junction bases numbered 2, after V lost 0 bases and J lost 0 bases. Germline loops: CDR1 MRHNA, CDR2 SNTAGT. The CDR3 DNA follows: TGTGCCAGCAGTGACTCCCCAGGGGGCTCCTACAATGAGCAGTTCTTC. It specifies CASSDSPGGSYNEQFF.

This CDR3 reads CASSPATSGYSTDTQYF. CDR3 bases: TGTGCCAGCTCACCTGCGACTAGCGGGTATAGCACAGATACGCAGTATTTT. The genes are TRBV18 and TRBJ2-3; 10 bases align to TRBD2. Germline V gene sequence: CDR1 KGHSH, CDR2 LQKENI. CDR3 size: 17 residues. V was pared by 3 bases and J by 0 bases, with 6 bases of the junction left unmatched.

This chain joins TRBV15 and TRBJ2-3; 7 positions agree with TRBD2. With 0 bases clipped from V and 2 bases from J, the junction kept 8 bases outside the gene matches. The germline V gene has CDR1 LNHNV and CDR2 YYDKDF (reference sequence). This CDR3 contains 17 residues. CDR3 region: CATSRDLGAGYTDTQYF. CDR3 DNA sequence: TGTGCCACCAGCAGAGATCTAGGAGCGGGGTACACAGATACGCAGTATTTT.

V usage is TRBV7-6 and J usage is TRBJ1-1; weak D call: TRBD1 (5 bases). Germline CDR1 reads SGHVS; CDR2 reads FNYEAQ. The CDR3 runs to 15 residues. The V end was cut by 1 base, the J end by 0 bases, with 9 bases between. The CDR3 here is CASSLGRGVNTEAFF. DNA of the CDR3: TGTGCCAGCAGCTTAGGGCGGGGGGTGAACACTGAAGCTTTCTTT. Complete variable domain (other parts from reference TRBV7-6 and TRBJ1-1): GAGVSQSPRYKVTKRGQDVALRCDPISGHVSLYWYRQALGQGPEFLTYFNYEAQQDKSGLPNDRFSAERPEGSISTLTIQRTEQRDSAMYRCASSLGRGVNTEAFFGQGTRLTVV.

V gene TRBV6-5 combines with J gene TRBJ1-3, with D unclear. V gave up 4 bases and J gave up 1 base, with 14 bases separating them. Per the germline V gene, CDR1 is MNHEY and CDR2 is SVGAGI. CDR3 length: 16 residues. CDR3 sequence reads: CASSSLFTVSGNTIYF. The CDR3 DNA sequence: TGTGCCAGCAGTTCCCTCTTTACAGTGTCTGGAAACACCATATATTTT.

The V gene is TRBV5-4, the J gene TRBJ1-1; D might be TRBD1 (6 bases). This CDR3 comprises 16 residues. CDR1 and CDR2 (germline): SGHNT, YYREEE (reference sequence). The V end was cut by 0 bases, the J end by 7 bases, with 19 bases between. For the CDR3, the DNA is TGTGCCAGCAGCTTGGTAGGGCGGGGGCTCGAAGGTGAAGCTTTCTTT. As protein: CASSLVGRGLEGEAFF.

This chain joins TRBV23-1 and TRBJ2-2, with D perhaps TRBD1 (5 bases). TRBV23-1 is labeled an ORF, and its function is uncertain. Trimming took off 0 bases at V and 3 bases at J, with 11 bases between the two ends. CDR3 length: 16 residues. Here the CDR3 reads CASSQSPGMDTGELFF. CDR3 coding DNA: TGCGCCAGCAGTCAATCCCCAGGGATGGACACCGGGGAGCTGTTTTTT.

This rearrangement joins TRBV5-1 to TRBJ2-3; D is possibly TRBD2 (6 bases). This CDR3 is built from 16 residues. CDR1 is SGHRS and CDR2 is YFSETQ in the germline V gene. V was pared by 4 bases and J by 1 base, with 16 bases between. CDR3 sequence: CASSAALGGGTDTQYF. The CDR3 DNA reads TGCGCCAGCAGCGCCGCACTAGGCGGGGGCACAGATACGCAGTATTTT.

The chain combines TRBV5-4 with TRBJ1-2, with D possibly TRBD1 on 5 matching bases. This CDR3 is built from 14 residues. V gave up 1 base and J gave up 2 bases, with 9 bases separating them. Germline CDR1 reads SGHNT; CDR2 reads YYREEE (reference sequence). CDR3 DNA sequence: TGTGCCAGCAGCTTGACACAGGCGAACTATGGCTACACCTTC. Residues: CASSLTQANYGYTF.

This chain uses TRBV4-3 with TRBJ1-1, with D unclear. V was trimmed by 0 bases and J by 7 bases, leaving 15 bases between them. Germline V gene sequence: CDR1 LGHNA, CDR2 YSLEER. The CDR3 covers 15 residues. CDR3 in amino acids: CASSQDRVGRREAFF. DNA for the CDR3: TGCGCCAGCAGCCAAGATCGAGTGGGCAGACGTGAAGCTTTCTTT.

The chain recombines TRBV29-1 with TRBJ2-7; D is unresolved. This CDR3 comprises 12 residues. The germline V gene encodes CDR1 SQVTM and CDR2 ANQGSEA. Trimming shortened V by 4 bases and J by 2 bases, and 9 bases separated the two germline ends. CDR3 region: CSVAWGTYEQYF. CDR3 sequence (DNA): TGCAGCGTTGCATGGGGAACCTACGAGCAGTACTTC.

V and J are TRBV2 and TRBJ2-5; perhaps TRBD1 as D (5 bases). Germline CDR1 SNHLY, CDR2 FYNNEI. V was trimmed by 6 bases and J by 4 bases, leaving 24 bases between them. CDR3 length: 17 amino acids. CDR3 nucleotides: TGTGCCAGCAGACTGAAAGGGGTTCTCCGACTTGGAGAGACCCAGTACTTC. This encodes CASRLKGVLRLGETQYF.

This sequence joins TRBV6-5 and TRBJ2-6, with D unclear. V lost 10 bases and J 1 base, leaving 8 bases between the germline ends. The CDR3 covers 13 residues. Per germline, CDR1 MNHEY and CDR2 SVGAGI. The CDR3 bases are TGTGCCACCTCTTTATCTGGGGCCAACGTCCTGACTTTC. As protein: CATSLSGANVLTF.

This rearrangement joins TRBV6-1 to TRBJ1-1; D is unclear. This CDR3 contains 14 residues. Germline V gives CDR1 MNHNS, CDR2 SASEGT. Trimming removed 2 bases at V and 4 bases at J, with 11 bases between. This chain's CDR3 is CASSEPYRGTEAFF. In DNA, the CDR3 is TGTGCCAGCAGTGAACCGTATCGGGGCACTGAAGCTTTCTTT.